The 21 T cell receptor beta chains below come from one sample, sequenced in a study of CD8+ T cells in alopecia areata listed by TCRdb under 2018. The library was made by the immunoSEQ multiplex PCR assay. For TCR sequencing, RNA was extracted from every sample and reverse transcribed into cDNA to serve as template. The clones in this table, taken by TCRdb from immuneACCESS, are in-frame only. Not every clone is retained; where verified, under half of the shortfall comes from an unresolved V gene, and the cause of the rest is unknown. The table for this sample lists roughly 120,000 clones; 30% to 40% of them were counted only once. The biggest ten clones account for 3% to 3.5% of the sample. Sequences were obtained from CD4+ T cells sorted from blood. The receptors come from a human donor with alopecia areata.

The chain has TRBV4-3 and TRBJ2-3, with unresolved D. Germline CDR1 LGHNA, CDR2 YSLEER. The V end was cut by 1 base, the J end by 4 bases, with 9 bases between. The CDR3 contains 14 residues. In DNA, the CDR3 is TGCGCCAGCAGCCAAGGGCAAGCAGCAGATACGCAGTATTTT. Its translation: CASSQGQAADTQYF.

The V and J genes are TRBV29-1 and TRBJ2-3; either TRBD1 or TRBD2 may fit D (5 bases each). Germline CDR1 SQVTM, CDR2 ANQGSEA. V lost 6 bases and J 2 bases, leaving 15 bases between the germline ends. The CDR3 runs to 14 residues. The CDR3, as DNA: TGCAGCGTCCGGGGCGGCGGTAACACAGATACGCAGTATTTT. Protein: CSVRGGGNTDTQYF.

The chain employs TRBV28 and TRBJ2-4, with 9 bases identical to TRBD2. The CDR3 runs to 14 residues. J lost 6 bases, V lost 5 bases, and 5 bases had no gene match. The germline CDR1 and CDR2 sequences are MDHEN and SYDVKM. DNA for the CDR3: TGTGCCAGCAGTGAAAAAGCGGGAGGAAACATTCAGTACTTC. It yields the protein CASSEKAGGNIQYF.

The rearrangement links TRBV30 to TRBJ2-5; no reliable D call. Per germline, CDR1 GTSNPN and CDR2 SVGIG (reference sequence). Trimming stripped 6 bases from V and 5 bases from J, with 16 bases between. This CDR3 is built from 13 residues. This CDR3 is CACEHRYGETQYF. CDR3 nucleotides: TGTGCCTGTGAGCACCGCTACGGGGAGACCCAGTACTTC.

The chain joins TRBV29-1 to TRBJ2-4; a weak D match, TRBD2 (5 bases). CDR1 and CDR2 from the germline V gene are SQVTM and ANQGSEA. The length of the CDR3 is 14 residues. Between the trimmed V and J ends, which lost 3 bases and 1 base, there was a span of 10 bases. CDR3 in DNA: TGCAGCGTTGATGTCGGGATGGCCAAAAACATTCAGTACTTC. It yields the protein CSVDVGMAKNIQYF. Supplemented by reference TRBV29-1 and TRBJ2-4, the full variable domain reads SAVISQKPSRDICQRGTSLTIQCQVDSQVTMMFWYRQQPGQSLTLIATANQGSEATYESGFVIDKFPISRPNLTFSTLTVSNMSPEDSSIYLCSVDVGMAKNIQYFGAGTRLSVL.

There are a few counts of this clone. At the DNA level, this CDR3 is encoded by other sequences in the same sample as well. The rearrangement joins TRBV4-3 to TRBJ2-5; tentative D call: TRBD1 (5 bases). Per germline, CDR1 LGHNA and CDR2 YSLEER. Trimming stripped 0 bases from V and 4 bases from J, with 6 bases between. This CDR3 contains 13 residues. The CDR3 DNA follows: TGCGCCAGCAGCCAAGATAGGGGAGAGACCCAGTACTTC. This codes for CASSQDRGETQYF.

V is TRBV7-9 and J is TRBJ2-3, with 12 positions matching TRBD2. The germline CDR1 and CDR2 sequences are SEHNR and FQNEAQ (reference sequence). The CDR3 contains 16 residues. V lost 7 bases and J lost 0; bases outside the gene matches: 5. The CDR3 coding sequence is TGTGCCAGCACGCTCCTAGCGGGAGGGAGCACAGATACGCAGTATTTT. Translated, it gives CASTLLAGGSTDTQYF.

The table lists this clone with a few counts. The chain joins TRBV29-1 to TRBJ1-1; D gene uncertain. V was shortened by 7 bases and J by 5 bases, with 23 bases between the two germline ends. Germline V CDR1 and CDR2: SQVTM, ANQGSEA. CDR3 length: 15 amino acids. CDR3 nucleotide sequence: TGCAGCGCCCGCGGCACCCCCGGGTTAGGGACTGAAGCTTTCTTT. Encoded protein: CSARGTPGLGTEAFF.

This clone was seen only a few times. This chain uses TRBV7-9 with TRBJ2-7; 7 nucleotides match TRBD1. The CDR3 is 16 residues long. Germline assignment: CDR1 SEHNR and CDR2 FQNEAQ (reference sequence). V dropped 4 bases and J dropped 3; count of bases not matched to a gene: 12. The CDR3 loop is CASSSWQTGTDYEQYF. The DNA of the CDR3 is TGTGCCAGCAGCTCCTGGCAGACCGGGACAGACTACGAGCAGTACTTC.

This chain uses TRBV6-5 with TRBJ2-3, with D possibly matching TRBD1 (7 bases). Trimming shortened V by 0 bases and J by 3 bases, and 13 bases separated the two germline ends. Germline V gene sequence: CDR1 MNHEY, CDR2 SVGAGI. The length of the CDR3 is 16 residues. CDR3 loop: CASSYSARGATDTQYF. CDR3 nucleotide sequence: TGTGCCAGCAGTTACTCGGCCAGGGGGGCAACAGATACGCAGTATTTT.

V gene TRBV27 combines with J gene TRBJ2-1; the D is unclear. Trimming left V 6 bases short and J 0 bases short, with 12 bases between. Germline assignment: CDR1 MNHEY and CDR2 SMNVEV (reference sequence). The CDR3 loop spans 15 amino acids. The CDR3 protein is CASSRYASSYNEQFF. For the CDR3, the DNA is TGTGCCAGCAGCCGGTACGCCTCCTCCTACAATGAGCAGTTCTTC.

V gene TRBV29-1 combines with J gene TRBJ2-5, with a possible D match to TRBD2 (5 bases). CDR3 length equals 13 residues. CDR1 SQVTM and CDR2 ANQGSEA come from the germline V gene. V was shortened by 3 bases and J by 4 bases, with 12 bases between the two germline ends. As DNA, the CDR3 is TGCAGCGTTGAGGAGTCGGGGAGAGAGACCCAGTACTTC. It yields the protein CSVEESGRETQYF.

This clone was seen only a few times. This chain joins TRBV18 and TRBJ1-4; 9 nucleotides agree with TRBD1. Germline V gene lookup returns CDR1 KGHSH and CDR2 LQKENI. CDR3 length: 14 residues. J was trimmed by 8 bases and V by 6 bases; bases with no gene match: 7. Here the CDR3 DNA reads TGTGCCAGCTCCCCGGGGACAGGGAGCGAAAAACTGTTTTTT. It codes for CASSPGTGSEKLFF.

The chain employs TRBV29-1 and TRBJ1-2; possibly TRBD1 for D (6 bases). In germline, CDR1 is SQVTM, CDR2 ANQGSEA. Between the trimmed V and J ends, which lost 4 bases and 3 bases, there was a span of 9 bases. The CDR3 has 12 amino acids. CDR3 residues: CSVAPGDYGYTF. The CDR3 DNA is TGCAGCGTTGCTCCAGGGGACTATGGCTACACCTTC. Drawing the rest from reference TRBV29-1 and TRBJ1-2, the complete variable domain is SAVISQKPSRDICQRGTSLTIQCQVDSQVTMMFWYRQQPGQSLTLIATANQGSEATYESGFVIDKFPISRPNLTFSTLTVSNMSPEDSSIYLCSVAPGDYGYTFGSGTRLTVV.

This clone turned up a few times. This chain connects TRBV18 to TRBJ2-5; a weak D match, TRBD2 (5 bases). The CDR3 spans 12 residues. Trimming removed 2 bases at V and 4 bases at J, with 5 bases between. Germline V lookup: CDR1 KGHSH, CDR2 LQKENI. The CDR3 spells CASSPGGETQYF. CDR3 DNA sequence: TGTGCCAGCTCACCAGGAGGAGAGACCCAGTACTTC.

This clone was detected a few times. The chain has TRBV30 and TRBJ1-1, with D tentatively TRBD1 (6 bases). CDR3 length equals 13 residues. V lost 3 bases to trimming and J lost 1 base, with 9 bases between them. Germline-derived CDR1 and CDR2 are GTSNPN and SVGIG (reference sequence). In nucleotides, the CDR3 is TGTGCCTGGAGAGGACAGCAGAACACTGAAGCTTTCTTT. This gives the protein CAWRGQQNTEAFF.

CDR3 coding DNA: TGCGCCAGCAGCTTCCCAGGGCTCGAGCAGTACTTC. This translates into CASSFPGLEQYF. This chain links TRBV5-1 with TRBJ2-7; possibly TRBD1 for D (5 bases). This CDR3 is 12 amino acids long. Germline assignment: CDR1 SGHRS and CDR2 YFSETQ. Trimming stripped 2 bases from V and 6 bases from J, with 9 bases between. Together with reference TRBV5-1 and TRBJ2-7, the CDR3 gives the full variable domain: KAGVTQTPRYLIKTRGQQVTLSCSPISGHRSVSWYQQTPGQGLQFLFEYFSETQRNKGNFPGRFSGRQFSNSRSEMNVSTLELGDSALYLCASSFPGLEQYFGPGTRLTVT.

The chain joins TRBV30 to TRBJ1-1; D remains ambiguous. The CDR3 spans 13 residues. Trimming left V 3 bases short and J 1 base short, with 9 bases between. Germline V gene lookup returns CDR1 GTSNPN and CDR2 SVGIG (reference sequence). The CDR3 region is CAWSGRSNTEAFF. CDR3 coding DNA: TGTGCCTGGAGCGGGAGATCGAACACTGAAGCTTTCTTT.

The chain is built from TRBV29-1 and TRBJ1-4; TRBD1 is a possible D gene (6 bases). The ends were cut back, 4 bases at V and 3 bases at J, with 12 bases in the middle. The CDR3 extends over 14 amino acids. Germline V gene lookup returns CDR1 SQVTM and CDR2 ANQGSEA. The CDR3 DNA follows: TGCAGCGTTGCCCGGACAGTCGCTAATGAAAAACTGTTTTTT. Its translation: CSVARTVANEKLFF. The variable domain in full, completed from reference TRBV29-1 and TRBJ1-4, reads SAVISQKPSRDICQRGTSLTIQCQVDSQVTMMFWYRQQPGQSLTLIATANQGSEATYESGFVIDKFPISRPNLTFSTLTVSNMSPEDSSIYLCSVARTVANEKLFFGSGTQLSVL.

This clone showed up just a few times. In DNA form, the CDR3 reads TGCAGCGTTGAAAGGGATGGCTACACCTTC. It is translated as CSVERDGYTF. The chain recombines TRBV29-1 with TRBJ1-2; D is unclear. Trimming left V 2 bases short and J 6 bases short, with 4 bases between. From germline, CDR1 is SQVTM and CDR2 ANQGSEA. This CDR3 comprises 10 residues.

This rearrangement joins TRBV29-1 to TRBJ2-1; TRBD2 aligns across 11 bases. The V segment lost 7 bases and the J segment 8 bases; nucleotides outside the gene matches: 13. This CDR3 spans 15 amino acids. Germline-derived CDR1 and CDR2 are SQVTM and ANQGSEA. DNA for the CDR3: TGCAGCGAGTCCGGACTAGCGGGCCATGGCGATGAGCAGTTCTTC. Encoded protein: CSESGLAGHGDEQFF.